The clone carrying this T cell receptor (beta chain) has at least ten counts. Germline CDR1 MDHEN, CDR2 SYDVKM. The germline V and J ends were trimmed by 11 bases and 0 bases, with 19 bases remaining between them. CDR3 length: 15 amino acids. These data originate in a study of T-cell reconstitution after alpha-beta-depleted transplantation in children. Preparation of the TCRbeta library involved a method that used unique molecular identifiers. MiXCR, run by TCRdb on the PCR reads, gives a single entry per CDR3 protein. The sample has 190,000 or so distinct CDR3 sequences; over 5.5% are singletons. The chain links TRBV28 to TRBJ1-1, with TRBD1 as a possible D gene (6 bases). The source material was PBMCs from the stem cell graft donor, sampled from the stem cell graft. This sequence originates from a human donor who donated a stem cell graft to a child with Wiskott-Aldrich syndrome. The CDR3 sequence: CAADGSGDMNTEAFF. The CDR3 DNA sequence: TGTGCCGCAGACGGTTCAGGGGACATGAACACTGAAGCTTTCTTT.